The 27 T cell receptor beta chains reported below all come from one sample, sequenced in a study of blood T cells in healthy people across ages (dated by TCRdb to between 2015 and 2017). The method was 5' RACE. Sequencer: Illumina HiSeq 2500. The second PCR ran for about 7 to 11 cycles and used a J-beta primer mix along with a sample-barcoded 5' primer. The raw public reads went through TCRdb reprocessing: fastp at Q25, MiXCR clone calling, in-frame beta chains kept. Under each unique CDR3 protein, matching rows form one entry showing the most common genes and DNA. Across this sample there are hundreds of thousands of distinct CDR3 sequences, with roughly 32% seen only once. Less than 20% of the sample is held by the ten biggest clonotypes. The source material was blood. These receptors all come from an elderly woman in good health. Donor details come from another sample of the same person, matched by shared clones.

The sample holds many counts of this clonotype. For the CDR3, the DNA is TGTGCCAGCAGCCCTGGGACAGGGTCGGTGGATACGCAGTATTTT. This encodes CASSPGTGSVDTQYF. This chain joins TRBV11-3 and TRBJ2-3; 9 nucleotides align to TRBD1. The CDR3 spans 15 residues. Losses at the gene ends were 5 bases for V and 6 bases for J; bases not matched to a gene: 9. The germline V gene encodes CDR1 SGHNT and CDR2 YENEEA.

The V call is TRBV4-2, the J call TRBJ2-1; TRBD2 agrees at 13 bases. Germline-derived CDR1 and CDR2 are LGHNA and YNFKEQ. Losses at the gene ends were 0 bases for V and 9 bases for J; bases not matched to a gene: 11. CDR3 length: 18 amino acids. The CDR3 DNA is TGTGCCAGCAGCCAAGATCCTACGACTAGCGGGGGGTGGGGTGAGCAGTTCTTC. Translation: CASSQDPTTSGGWGEQFF.

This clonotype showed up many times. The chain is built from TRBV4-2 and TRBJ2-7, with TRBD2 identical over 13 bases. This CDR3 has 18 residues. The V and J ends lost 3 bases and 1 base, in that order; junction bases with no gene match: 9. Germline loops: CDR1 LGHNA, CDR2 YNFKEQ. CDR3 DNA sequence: TGTGCCAGCAGCCAGGATACTAGCGGGGGGGCTCTATCCTACGAGCAGTACTTC. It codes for CASSQDTSGGALSYEQYF.

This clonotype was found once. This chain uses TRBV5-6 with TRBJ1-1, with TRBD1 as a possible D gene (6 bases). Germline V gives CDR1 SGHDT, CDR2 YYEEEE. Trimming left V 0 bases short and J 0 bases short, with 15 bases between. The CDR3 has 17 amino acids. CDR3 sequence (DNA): TGTGCCAGCAGCTTGGTGGACAGCCTGGCCATGAACACTGAAGCTTTCTTT. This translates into CASSLVDSLAMNTEAFF. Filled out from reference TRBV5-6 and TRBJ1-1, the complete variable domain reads DAGVTQSPTHLIKTRGQQVTLRCSPKSGHDTVSWYQQALGQGPQFIFQYYEEEERQRGNFPDRFSGHQFPNYSSELNVNALLLGDSALYLCASSLVDSLAMNTEAFFGQGTRLTVV.

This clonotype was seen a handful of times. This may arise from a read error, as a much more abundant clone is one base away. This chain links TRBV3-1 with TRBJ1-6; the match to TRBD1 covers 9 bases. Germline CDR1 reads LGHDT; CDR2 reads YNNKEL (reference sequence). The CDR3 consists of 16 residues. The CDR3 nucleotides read TGTGCCAGCAGCTCTCAAGGGACAGGGCGTAATTCACCCCCCCACTTT. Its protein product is CASSSQGTGRNSPPHF.

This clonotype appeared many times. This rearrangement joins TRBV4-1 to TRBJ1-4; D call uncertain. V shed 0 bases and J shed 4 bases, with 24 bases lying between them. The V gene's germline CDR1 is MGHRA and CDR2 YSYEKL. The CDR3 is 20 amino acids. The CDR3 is CASSQDSVEHSFGDNEKLFF. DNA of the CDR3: TGCGCCAGCAGCCAAGATTCGGTGGAGCATTCTTTTGGGGATAATGAAAAACTGTTTTTT.

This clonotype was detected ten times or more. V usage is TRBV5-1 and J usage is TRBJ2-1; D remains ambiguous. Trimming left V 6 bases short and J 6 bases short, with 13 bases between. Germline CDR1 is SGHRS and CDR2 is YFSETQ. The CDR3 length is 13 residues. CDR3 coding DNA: TGCGCCAGCACCGAAGCCATAGGCAATGAGCAGTTCTTC. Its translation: CASTEAIGNEQFF.

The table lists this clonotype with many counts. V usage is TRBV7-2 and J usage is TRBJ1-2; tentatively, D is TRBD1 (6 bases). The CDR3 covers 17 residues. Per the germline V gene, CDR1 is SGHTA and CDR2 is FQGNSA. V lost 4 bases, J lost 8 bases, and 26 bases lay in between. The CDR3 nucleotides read TGTGCCAGCAGCTCTGATACCGCCCGGTCAGGGGCCAACGGCTACACCTTC. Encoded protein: CASSSDTARSGANGYTF.

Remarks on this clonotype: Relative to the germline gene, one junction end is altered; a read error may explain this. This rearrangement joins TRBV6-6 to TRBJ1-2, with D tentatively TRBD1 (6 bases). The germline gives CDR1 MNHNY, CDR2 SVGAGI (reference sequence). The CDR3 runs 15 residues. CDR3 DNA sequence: TGTGCCAGCAGTGACTCCCGGGGAGGGGGCTATGGCTACACCTTC. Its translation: CASSDSRGGGYGYTF.

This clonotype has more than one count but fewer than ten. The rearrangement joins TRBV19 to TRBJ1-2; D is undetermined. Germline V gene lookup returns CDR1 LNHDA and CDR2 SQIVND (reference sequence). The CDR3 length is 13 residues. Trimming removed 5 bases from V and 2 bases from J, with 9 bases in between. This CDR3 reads CASSASENYGYTF. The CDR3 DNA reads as TGTGCCAGTAGTGCCTCCGAAAACTATGGCTACACCTTC.

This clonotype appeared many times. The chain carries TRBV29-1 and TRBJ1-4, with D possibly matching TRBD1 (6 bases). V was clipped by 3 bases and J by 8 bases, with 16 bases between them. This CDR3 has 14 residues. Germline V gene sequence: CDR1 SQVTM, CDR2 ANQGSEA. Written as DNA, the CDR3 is TGCAGCGTTGAGGTGTTGGGGGCGCGGGAAAAACTGTTTTTT. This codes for CSVEVLGAREKLFF. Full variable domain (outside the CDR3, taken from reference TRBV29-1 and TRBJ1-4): SAVISQKPSRDICQRGTSLTIQCQVDSQVTMMFWYRQQPGQSLTLIATANQGSEATYESGFVIDKFPISRPNLTFSTLTVSNMSPEDSSIYLCSVEVLGAREKLFFGSGTQLSVL.

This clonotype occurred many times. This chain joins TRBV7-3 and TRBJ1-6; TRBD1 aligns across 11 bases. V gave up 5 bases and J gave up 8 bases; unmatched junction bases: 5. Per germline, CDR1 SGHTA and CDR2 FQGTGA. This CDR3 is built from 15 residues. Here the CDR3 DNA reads TGTGCCAGCAGCCTAATGGGACAGGGGGATTCACCCCTCCACTTT. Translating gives CASSLMGQGDSPLHF.

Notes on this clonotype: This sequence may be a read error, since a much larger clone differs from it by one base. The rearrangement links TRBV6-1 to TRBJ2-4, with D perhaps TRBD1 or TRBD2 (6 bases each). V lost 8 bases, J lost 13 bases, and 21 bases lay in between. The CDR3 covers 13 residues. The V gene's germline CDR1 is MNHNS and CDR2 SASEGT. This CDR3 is CASDGGVYNEQYF. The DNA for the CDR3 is TGTGCCAGCGACGGGGGCGTCTACAATGAGCAGTACTTC.

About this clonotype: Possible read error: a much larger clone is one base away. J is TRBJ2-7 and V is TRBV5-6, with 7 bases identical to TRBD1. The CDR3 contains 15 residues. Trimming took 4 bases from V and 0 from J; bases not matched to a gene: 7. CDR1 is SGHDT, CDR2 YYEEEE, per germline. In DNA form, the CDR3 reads TGTGCCAGCAGCGTACCGAGACAGGGCTCCTACGAGCAGTACTTC. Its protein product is CASSVPRQGSYEQYF.

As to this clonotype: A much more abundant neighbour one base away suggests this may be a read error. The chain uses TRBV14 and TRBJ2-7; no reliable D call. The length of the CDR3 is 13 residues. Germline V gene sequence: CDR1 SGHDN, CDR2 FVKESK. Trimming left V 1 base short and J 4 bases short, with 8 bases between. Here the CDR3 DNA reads TGTGCCAGCAGCCAAGGTCCTGAGTACGAGCAGTACTTC. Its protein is CASSQGPEYEQYF.

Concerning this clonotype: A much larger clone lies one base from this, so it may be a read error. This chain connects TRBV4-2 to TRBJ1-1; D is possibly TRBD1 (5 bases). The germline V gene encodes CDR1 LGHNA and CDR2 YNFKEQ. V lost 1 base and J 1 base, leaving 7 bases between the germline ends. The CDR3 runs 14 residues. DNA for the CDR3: TGTGCCAGCAGCCAAGCGAGGGGGAACACTGAAGCTTTCTTT. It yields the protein CASSQARGNTEAFF.

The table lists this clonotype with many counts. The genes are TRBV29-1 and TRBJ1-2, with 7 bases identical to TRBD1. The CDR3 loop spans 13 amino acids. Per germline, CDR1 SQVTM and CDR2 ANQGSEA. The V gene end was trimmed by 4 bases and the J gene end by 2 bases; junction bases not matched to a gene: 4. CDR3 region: CSVAGQSNYGYTF. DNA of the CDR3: TGCAGCGTTGCGGGACAGTCGAACTATGGCTACACCTTC.

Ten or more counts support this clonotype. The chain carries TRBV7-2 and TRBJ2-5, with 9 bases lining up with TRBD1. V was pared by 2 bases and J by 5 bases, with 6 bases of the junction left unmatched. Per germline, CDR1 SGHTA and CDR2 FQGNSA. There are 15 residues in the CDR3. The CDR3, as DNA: TGTGCCAGCAGCTTATACACAGGGGGCTTTGAGACCCAGTACTTC. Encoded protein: CASSLYTGGFETQYF.

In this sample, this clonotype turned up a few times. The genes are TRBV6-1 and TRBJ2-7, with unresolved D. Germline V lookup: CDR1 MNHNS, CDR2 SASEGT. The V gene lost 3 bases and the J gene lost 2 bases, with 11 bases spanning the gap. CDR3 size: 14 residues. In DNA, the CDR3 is TGTGCCAGCAGTGATCCGGCACTCGCCTACGAGCAGTACTTC. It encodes CASSDPALAYEQYF.

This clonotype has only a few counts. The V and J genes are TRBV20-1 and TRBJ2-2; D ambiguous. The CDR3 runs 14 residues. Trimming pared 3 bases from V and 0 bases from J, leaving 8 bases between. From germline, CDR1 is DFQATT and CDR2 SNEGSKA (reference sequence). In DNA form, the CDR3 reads TGCAGTGCTAGTAAACTACCGAACACCGGGGAGCTGTTTTTT. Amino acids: CSASKLPNTGELFF.

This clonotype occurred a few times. The CDR3 is CSVGGGRDMNTEAFF. CDR3 DNA: TGCAGCGTTGGGGGCGGACGGGACATGAACACTGAAGCTTTCTTT. The chain recombines TRBV29-1 with TRBJ1-1; TRBD1 is a possible D gene (6 bases). Trimming removed 4 bases from V and 0 bases from J, with 15 bases in between. Per the germline V gene, CDR1 is SQVTM and CDR2 is ANQGSEA. This CDR3 has 15 amino acids.

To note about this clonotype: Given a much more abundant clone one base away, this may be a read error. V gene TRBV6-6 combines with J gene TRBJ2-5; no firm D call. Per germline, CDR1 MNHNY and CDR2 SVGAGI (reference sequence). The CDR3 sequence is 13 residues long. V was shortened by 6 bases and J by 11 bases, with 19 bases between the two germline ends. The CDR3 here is CASSLINQNEQYF. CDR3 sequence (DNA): TGTGCCAGCAGCCTCATTAACCAGAATGAGCAGTACTTC.

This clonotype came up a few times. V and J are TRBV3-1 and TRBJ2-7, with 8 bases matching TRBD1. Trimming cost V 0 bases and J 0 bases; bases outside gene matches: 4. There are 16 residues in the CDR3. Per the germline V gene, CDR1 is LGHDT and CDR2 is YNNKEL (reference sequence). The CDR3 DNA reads TGTGCCAGCAGCCAAGACTCCACAGGGGGCTCCTACGAGCAGTACTTC. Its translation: CASSQDSTGGSYEQYF.

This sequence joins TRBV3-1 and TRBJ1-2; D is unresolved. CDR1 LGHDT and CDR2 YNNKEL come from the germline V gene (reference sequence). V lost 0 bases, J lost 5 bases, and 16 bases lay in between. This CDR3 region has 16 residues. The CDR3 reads CASSQDSPSEGYGYTF. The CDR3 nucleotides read TGTGCCAGCAGCCAAGATAGTCCGAGTGAGGGTTATGGCTACACCTTC.

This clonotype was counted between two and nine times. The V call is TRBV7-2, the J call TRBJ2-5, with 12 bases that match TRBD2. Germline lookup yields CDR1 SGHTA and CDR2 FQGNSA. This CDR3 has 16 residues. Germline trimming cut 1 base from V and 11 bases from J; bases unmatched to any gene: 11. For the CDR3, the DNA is TGTGCCAGCAGCTTAGGGCTAGCGGGGGGGCATAATGAGCAGTACTTC. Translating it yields CASSLGLAGGHNEQYF.

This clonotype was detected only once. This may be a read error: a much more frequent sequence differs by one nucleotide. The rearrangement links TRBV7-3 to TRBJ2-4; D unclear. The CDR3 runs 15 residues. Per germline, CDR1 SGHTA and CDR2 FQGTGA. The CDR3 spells CASSSSGVGQNTQYF. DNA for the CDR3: TGTGCCAGCTCATCCTCAGGAGTAGGGCAAAACACTCAGTACTTC.

The CDR3 DNA is TGTGCCATCAGTGAGACCATCGAGAGGAATAGCAATCAGCCCCAGCATTTT. Encoded protein: CAISETIERNSNQPQHF. This rearrangement joins TRBV10-3 to TRBJ1-5; D not resolved. CDR3 size: 17 residues. CDR1 and CDR2 (germline): ENHRY, SYGVKD. Trimming took off 2 bases at V and 0 bases at J, with 14 bases between the two ends.